This record concerns one TCR beta chain sequence. As yet, its antigen is unknown. Frozen-stored PBMCs produced about 2 micrograms of genomic DNA for TCR beta libraries. These data come from a study of cytotoxic CD8 clonotypes in ibrutinib-treated CLL. On the study more broadly: Patients: more than nine relapsed/refractory, roughly 16 treatment-naive, approximately 18 IGHV unmutated.

The CDR3 consists of 19 residues. V trimming: 0 bases; J trimming: 2 bases; junction bases outside the gene matches: 11. From germline, CDR1 is LGHNA and CDR2 YNFKEQ. The repertoire was sequenced with immunoSEQ multiplex PCR; TCRdb's copy has only in-frame clones and lacks some. The sample yields about 140,000 clones, 80% seen once. Regarding the study as a whole: Having risen at ibrutinib response, clonality had fallen back toward baseline by progression.

The chain has TRBV4-2 and TRBJ1-5, with 9 bases that match TRBD1. The source was PBMCs, collected after 36 months of ibrutinib treatment. This receptor was identified in a human donor with chronic lymphocytic leukemia. CDR3 DNA: TGTGCCAGCAGCCAAGATCAGGGGACAGGGTCTTTTGGCAATCAGCCCCAGCATTTT. It encodes CASSQDQGTGSFGNQPQHF.